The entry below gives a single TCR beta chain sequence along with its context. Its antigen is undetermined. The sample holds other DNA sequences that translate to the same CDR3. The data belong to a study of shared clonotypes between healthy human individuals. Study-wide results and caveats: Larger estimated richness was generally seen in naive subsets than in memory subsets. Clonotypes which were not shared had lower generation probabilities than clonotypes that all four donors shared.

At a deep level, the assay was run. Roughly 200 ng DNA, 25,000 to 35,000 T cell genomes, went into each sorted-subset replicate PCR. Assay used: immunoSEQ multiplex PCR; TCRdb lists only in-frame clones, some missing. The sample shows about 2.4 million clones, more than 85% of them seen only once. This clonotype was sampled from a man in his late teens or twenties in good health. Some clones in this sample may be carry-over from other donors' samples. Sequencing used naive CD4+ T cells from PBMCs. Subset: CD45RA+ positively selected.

The CDR3 sequence: CASSLLNTEAFF. CDR3 DNA sequence: TGTGCCAGCAGTCTACTGAACACTGAAGCTTTCTTT. J is TRBJ1-1 and V is TRBV28; D gene unclear. Trimming pared 5 bases from V and 0 bases from J, leaving 4 bases between. The CDR3 sequence is 12 residues long. Germline CDR1 MDHEN, CDR2 SYDVKM.